The 7 T cell receptor beta chains listed next were all sequenced from one sample in a study of OX40 agonist ivuxolimab in advanced cancers. Some clones are missing from TCRdb's copy, which holds only in-frame ones; the method was immunoSEQ multiplex PCR. This sample has fewer than 85,000 clones, with around nine tenths found just once. This specimen was CD4+ or CD8+ T cells sorted from blood, taken in a trial of the OX40 agonist ivuxolimab. These receptors originate from an adult with an advanced solid tumor such as melanoma, head and neck, liver or kidney cancer.

The rearrangement links TRBV5-1 to TRBJ2-1; the D is unclear. Germline V gene data show CDR1 as SGHRS and CDR2 as YFSETQ. This CDR3 contains 13 residues. V gave up 2 bases and J gave up 8 bases, with 11 bases separating them. The CDR3 loop is CASSLGPGDEQFF. CDR3 bases: TGCGCCAGCAGCTTAGGGCCGGGCGATGAGCAGTTCTTC.

This CDR3 reads CASSVGQGAIYEKLFF. The CDR3 DNA follows: TGTGCCAGCAGCGTAGGACAGGGGGCGATTTACGAAAAACTGTTTTTT. V usage is TRBV9 and J usage is TRBJ1-4; TRBD1 matches 10 bases. This CDR3 is built from 16 residues. Germline CDR1 reads SGDLS; CDR2 reads YYNGEE. Trimming took 0 bases from V and 8 from J; bases not matched to a gene: 7.

This clone showed up just a few times. This chain joins TRBV29-1 and TRBJ1-3; 9 bases map to TRBD1. Unmatched junction bases numbered 8, after V lost 7 bases and J lost 10 bases. The CDR3 spans 12 residues. Germline V lookup: CDR1 SQVTM, CDR2 ANQGSEA. DNA of the CDR3: TGCAGCGCGGGACAGGGAGAAGGGACCATATATTTT. It codes for CSAGQGEGTIYF.

The chain employs TRBV18 and TRBJ2-7, with TRBD2 identical over 9 bases. Germline CDR1 reads KGHSH; CDR2 reads LQKENI. This CDR3 contains 16 residues. V lost 6 bases to trimming and J lost 5 bases; unmatched junction nucleotides: 14. Here the CDR3 reads CASSLTGAGGPDEQYF. Written as DNA, the CDR3 is TGTGCCAGCTCGCTAACCGGGGCGGGAGGGCCCGACGAGCAGTACTTC.

The table lists this clone with a few counts. The rearrangement joins TRBV14 to TRBJ2-2; D is unresolved. This CDR3 contains 15 residues. CDR1 is SGHDN, CDR2 FVKESK, per germline. Trimming removed 3 bases from V and 4 bases from J, with 12 bases in between. CDR3 amino acids: CASSHRTMGTGELFF. DNA of the CDR3: TGTGCCAGCAGCCACCGGACGATGGGCACCGGGGAGCTGTTTTTT. Variable domain in full (rest from reference TRBV14 and TRBJ2-2): EAGVTQFPSHSVIEKGQTVTLRCDPISGHDNLYWYRRVMGKEIKFLLHFVKESKQDESGMPNNRFLAERTGGTYSTLKVQPAELEDSGVYFCASSHRTMGTGELFFGEGSRLTVL.

J is TRBJ1-5 and V is TRBV28; 7 positions agree with TRBD1. V dropped 1 base and J dropped 0; count of bases not matched to a gene: 3. Germline values: CDR1 MDHEN, CDR2 SYDVKM. CDR3 size: 16 residues. The CDR3 sequence is CASSLLDRSSNQPQHF. The CDR3 nucleotides are TGTGCCAGCAGTTTATTGGACAGGAGTAGCAATCAGCCCCAGCATTTT.

The chain employs TRBV7-3 and TRBJ1-6; tentatively, D is TRBD1 (5 bases). V was clipped by 3 bases and J by 9 bases, with 9 bases between them. From germline, CDR1 is SGHTA and CDR2 FQGTGA. The CDR3 length is 13 residues. CDR3 nucleotides: TGTGCCAGCAGCTTCAGGGAGGGTTCACCCCTCCACTTT. Amino acid sequence: CASSFREGSPLHF. Complete variable domain (other parts from reference TRBV7-3 and TRBJ1-6): GAGVSQTPSNKVTEKGKYVELRCDPISGHTALYWYRQSLGQGPEFLIYFQGTGAADDSGLPNDRFFAVRPEGSVSTLKIQRTERGDSAVYLCASSFREGSPLHFGNGTRLTVT.